This T cell receptor (beta chain) was sequenced during a study of lymphopenia after photon versus proton radiotherapy. Broader study findings: After lymphocyte nadir, photon-treated repertoires showed oligoclonal expansion, especially CD8+ Temra. Relative stability marked proton patients; photon patients lost diversity and naive cells. Survival link was tested only in deceased patients; proton benefit remains a possibility.

As regards this clone: The antigen remains undetermined.

V shed 2 bases and J 0 bases; nucleotides not matched to a gene: 7. Per germline, CDR1 SGHDN and CDR2 FVKESK. The CDR3 sequence is 17 residues long. TCRdb's table, derived via immunoSEQ multiplex PCR, lists solely in-frame clones and lacks some. The table lists 25,000 to 35,000 clones, about 83% of them singletons. This material consisted of peripheral blood, taken from a patient treated with proton-based radiotherapy. The chain carries TRBV14 and TRBJ2-1, with TRBD1 matching 7 bases. The receptor was derived from a woman aged 60-75 years with cholangiocarcinoma. Some clones in this sample may be carry-over from other donors' samples. The CDR3 region has the DNA TGTGCCAGCAGCCAACGTGGACAGGTTATCTCCTACAATGAGCAGTTCTTC. As protein: CASSQRGQVISYNEQFF.